A single sample is the source of the 20 T cell receptor beta chains below, sequenced in a study of blood T cell repertoires in COVID-19 (dated by TCRdb to 2020 to 2022). Libraries were built with the immunoSEQ multiplex PCR assay. TCRdb holds this immuneACCESS table with in-frame rearrangements only. Some clones are missing; in checked studies, unresolved V genes explain under half, and the rest has no known cause. The sample table records some 250,000 clones; around 86% of these occur just once. Roughly 3.5% of the sample is in the top ten clones. Material for sequencing was PBMCs or T cells enriched from blood (not recorded which). The receptor set was obtained from a woman aged 35 to 49 with acute COVID-19.

The chain couples TRBV7-9 to TRBJ2-2; D not certain. The CDR3 has 11 amino acids. V was cut by 8 bases and J by 6 bases, with 7 bases left in between. CDR1 and CDR2 (germline): SEHNR, FQNEAQ (reference sequence). This CDR3 is CASVSAGELFF. The CDR3 DNA follows: TGTGCCAGCGTATCGGCCGGGGAGCTGTTTTTT.

V usage is TRBV2 and J usage is TRBJ1-1; 8 bases match TRBD1. Unmatched junction bases numbered 14, after V lost 2 bases and J lost 3 bases. This CDR3 has 18 amino acids. CDR1 is SNHLY, CDR2 FYNNEI, per germline. CDR3 coding DNA: TGTGCCAGCAGTGAATCGGATTTTCTCGCGGGACAGGACACTGAAGCTTTCTTT. Encoded protein: CASSESDFLAGQDTEAFF.

This clone was seen ten or more times. The chain has TRBV10-1 and TRBJ2-1, with TRBD2 matching 11 bases. Trimming at V came to 5 bases and at J to 2 bases, leaving 2 bases not matched to a gene. This CDR3 spans 15 amino acids. Germline CDR1 is WNHNN and CDR2 is SYGVQD (reference sequence). The CDR3 nucleotides read TGCGCCAGCAGTTCGGGACTAGCGGCCTACAATGAGCAGTTCTTC. Amino acids: CASSSGLAAYNEQFF.

The CDR3 DNA follows: TGTGCCAGTAGTAAGAGGACAGGGGGCCAGCCCCAGCATTTT. It encodes CASSKRTGGQPQHF. This chain connects TRBV19 to TRBJ1-5; 11 bases are a match to TRBD1. The ends lost 4 bases at V and 7 bases at J; junction bases unmatched: 3. Per germline, CDR1 LNHDA and CDR2 SQIVND (reference sequence). This CDR3 region has 14 residues.

The V call is TRBV19, the J call TRBJ2-1, with 8 bases lining up with TRBD2. Trimming at V came to 5 bases and at J to 7 bases, leaving 7 bases not matched to a gene. Germline V gene lookup returns CDR1 LNHDA and CDR2 SQIVND (reference sequence). The CDR3 consists of 14 residues. In nucleotides, the CDR3 is TGTGCCAGTAGTCCGGGACTAGTTAGTAATGAGCAGTTCTTC. Translated: CASSPGLVSNEQFF.

The chain couples TRBV9 to TRBJ1-1, with D tentatively TRBD1 (6 bases). Per germline, CDR1 SGDLS and CDR2 YYNGEE. Trimming removed 0 bases from V and 7 bases from J, with 16 bases in between. The CDR3 runs 15 residues. The CDR3 DNA reads as TGTGCCAGCAGCGTAGTCGGGGGGCAGGGTCGTGAAGCTTTCTTT. Amino acid sequence: CASSVVGGQGREAFF.

This chain links TRBV3-1 (or the pseudogene TRBV3-2) with TRBJ1-6; TRBD1 is a possible D gene (5 bases). Germline CDR1 and CDR2: LGHDT and YNNKEL (reference sequence). Trimming left V 4 bases short and J 8 bases short, with 9 bases between. The CDR3 runs to 13 residues. CDR3 residues: CASSPRADSPLHF. The CDR3 DNA reads TGTGCCAGCAGCCCCAGGGCCGATTCACCCCTCCACTTT.

The V and J genes are TRBV6-6 and TRBJ2-7; 11 nucleotides match TRBD2. The V gene's germline CDR1 is MNHNY and CDR2 SVGAGI (reference sequence). The CDR3 is 15 amino acids. The J segment lost 3 bases and the V segment lost 6 bases, leaving 7 bases of the junction unmatched. For the CDR3, the DNA is TGTGCCAGCAGAGTAGCGGGGGGGTCTGGCTACGAGCAGTACTTC. It specifies CASRVAGGSGYEQYF.

The chain couples TRBV18 to TRBJ2-1, with D tentatively TRBD2 (5 bases). V shed 1 base and J shed 5 bases, with 18 bases lying between them. The CDR3 consists of 17 residues. Germline-derived CDR1 and CDR2 are KGHSH and LQKENI. The CDR3 DNA is TGTGCCAGCTCACCACTCTCTCGGCGGACTTCTCACAATGAGCAGTTCTTC. This sequence encodes CASSPLSRRTSHNEQFF.

V and J are TRBV6-5 and TRBJ2-1; 9 nucleotides agree with TRBD2. In germline, CDR1 is MNHEY, CDR2 SVGAGI. The junction had 12 bases not matched to a gene; V was cut back by 6 bases and J by 9 bases. This CDR3 has 15 amino acids. The CDR3 spells CASRAGLAGVGEQFF. The DNA of the CDR3 is TGTGCCAGCAGGGCGGGACTAGCAGGGGTGGGTGAGCAGTTCTTC.

The chain couples TRBV7-8 to TRBJ2-1, with 13 nucleotides matching TRBD2. The V gene's germline CDR1 is SGHVS and CDR2 FQNEAQ. The V segment lost 4 bases and the J segment 8 bases; nucleotides outside the gene matches: 8. CDR3 length equals 16 residues. In DNA, the CDR3 is TGTGCCAGCAGCTCACCCGGGACTAGCGGGAACTATGAGCAGTTCTTC. It yields the protein CASSSPGTSGNYEQFF.

The rearrangement uses TRBV5-1 and TRBJ2-1; 11 bases are a match to TRBD2. Germline V gives CDR1 SGHRS, CDR2 YFSETQ. Losses at the gene ends were 0 bases for V and 5 bases for J; bases not matched to a gene: 7. CDR3 length equals 17 residues. CDR3 nucleotides: TGCGCCAGCAGCTTGGAATTACTAGCGGGAGAAAACAATGAGCAGTTCTTC. This encodes CASSLELLAGENNEQFF.

This chain's CDR3 is CASSYNEETQYF. The CDR3 nucleotides read TGTGCCAGCAGCTACAACGAAGAGACCCAGTACTTC. The genes are TRBV9 and TRBJ2-5; D remains ambiguous. Trimming removed 4 bases from V and 3 bases from J, with 7 bases in between. There are 12 residues in the CDR3. Germline lookup yields CDR1 SGDLS and CDR2 YYNGEE.

CDR3 loop: CSERPWDSGDTQYF. As DNA, the CDR3 is TGCAGCGAACGCCCCTGGGACTCCGGAGACACGCAGTATTTT. The rearrangement joins TRBV29-1 to TRBJ2-3; a weak D match, TRBD2 (6 bases). The germline V gene has CDR1 SQVTM and CDR2 ANQGSEA. The CDR3 runs to 14 residues. With 7 bases removed from V and 9 bases from J, the gap between germline ends came to 23 bases.

V gene TRBV7-6 combines with J gene TRBJ1-3; D possibly corresponds to TRBD1 (5 bases). V lost 1 base and J lost 0, with 10 bases in between. CDR1 is SGHVS and CDR2 is FNYEAQ in the germline V gene. There are 16 residues in the CDR3. CDR3 sequence (DNA): TGTGCCAGCAGCTTAGAGGGGCCGAGCTCTGGAAACACCATATATTTT. This gives the protein CASSLEGPSSGNTIYF.

In its sample, this clone was seen a few times. The V call is TRBV10-2, the J call TRBJ2-5; 8 bases are shared with TRBD2. The junction had 4 bases not matched to a gene; V was cut back by 7 bases and J by 3 bases. The germline CDR1 and CDR2 sequences are WSHSY and SAAADI. This CDR3 contains 13 residues. The CDR3 region is CASKGLVKETQYF. The CDR3 region has the DNA TGCGCCAGCAAGGGACTAGTTAAAGAGACCCAGTACTTC.

This clone showed up just once. The genes are TRBV7-9 and TRBJ2-5; tentative D call: TRBD2 (5 bases). The V end lost 5 bases, the J end lost 6 bases, and 19 bases lay between the germline ends. The CDR3 is 15 amino acids. Germline V gene lookup returns CDR1 SEHNR and CDR2 FQNEAQ (reference sequence). The CDR3 DNA reads TGTGCCAGCAGCATGCCACTAGGTCGGTTGCAGACCCAGTACTTC. Its protein product is CASSMPLGRLQTQYF.

This chain uses TRBV12-3 or TRBV12-4 with TRBJ1-2; D is ambiguous. Trimming removed 2 bases from V and 4 bases from J, with 5 bases in between. This CDR3 contains 12 residues. The CDR3 reads CASSLNSYGYTF. The CDR3 DNA reads TGTGCCAGCAGTTTAAACAGCTATGGCTACACCTTC.

J is TRBJ1-2 and V is TRBV5-5; 7 nucleotides agree with TRBD1. The CDR3 is 14 amino acids. The germline CDR1 and CDR2 sequences are SGHKS and YYEKEE (reference sequence). Trimming cost V 1 base and J 2 bases; bases outside gene matches: 2. The CDR3 sequence is CASSLLQGNYGYTF. Here the CDR3 DNA reads TGTGCCAGCAGCTTGTTACAGGGGAACTATGGCTACACCTTC.

The chain is built from TRBV13 and TRBJ1-6; tentative D call: TRBD1 (6 bases). Germline V CDR1 and CDR2: PRHDT, FYEKMQ (reference sequence). This CDR3 is built from 16 residues. Trimming left V 2 bases short and J 9 bases short, with 17 bases between. Here the CDR3 DNA reads TGTGCCAGCAGCTTACAGTCCAGGGGAAGGCGTTCACCCCTCCACTTT. This codes for CASSLQSRGRRSPLHF.